What follows are 17 T cell receptor beta chains derived from one specimen sequenced in a study of post-analysis software for immune sequencing data. These TCRs' antigens remain unknown. Study results and caveats: About 5 TRBV segments were more frequent in patients than controls; TRBV5-6, TRBV5-1 and TRBV20-1 belonged to this group.

The authors incorporated unique molecular identifiers into the TCR beta cDNA libraries. TCRdb processed the PCR reads anew with MiXCR; each CDR3 protein has one entry. The sample lists some 500,000 distinct CDR3 sequences, roughly 46% seen once, with roughly an eighth in the top ten. The sequenced material came from blood. These receptors were collected from a girl aged 5-17 years with multiple sclerosis.

This chain connects TRBV6-6 to TRBJ1-4; TRBD1 matches 8 bases. CDR3 length: 14 residues. Losses at the gene ends were 6 bases for V and 3 bases for J; bases not matched to a gene: 3. Germline-derived CDR1 and CDR2 are MNHNY and SVGAGI (reference sequence). The CDR3 DNA sequence: TGTGCCAGCAGAGAGACAGGGGCTAATGAAAAACTGTTTTTT. It yields the protein CASRETGANEKLFF.

The chain carries TRBV12-3 or TRBV12-4 and TRBJ1-5; D uncertain. The ends were cut back, 6 bases at V and 5 bases at J, with 14 bases in the middle. This CDR3 region has 14 residues. Here the CDR3 reads CASSHSSSDQPQHF. CDR3 in DNA: TGTGCCAGCAGCCATTCCTCATCGGATCAGCCCCAGCATTTT.

The V gene is TRBV28, the J gene TRBJ1-2; possibly TRBD1 for D (5 bases). Germline V gene data show CDR1 as MDHEN and CDR2 as SYDVKM. The V end was cut by 1 base, the J end by 2 bases, with 8 bases between. The CDR3 contains 14 residues. The CDR3 bases are TGTGCCAGCAGTTTATCGACAGAGAACTATGGCTACACCTTC. Protein sequence: CASSLSTENYGYTF.

A note on this clonotype: Compared with germline, one end of the junction differs, possibly owing to a read error. This chain links TRBV7-8 with TRBJ2-1, with D possibly matching TRBD2 (7 bases). The CDR3 consists of 14 residues. Germline values: CDR1 SGHVS, CDR2 FQNEAQ. The CDR3 DNA reads as TGTGTCAGCAACTTAGGGGGGGGAGACGGTGAGCAGTTCTTC. Translation: CVSNLGGGDGEQFF.

This clonotype came up a few times. The gene calls are TRBV20-1 and TRBJ2-4; 14 bases are a match to TRBD2. The CDR3 is made up of 16 amino acids. CDR1 and CDR2 (germline): DFQATT, SNEGSKA (reference sequence). V was clipped by 3 bases and J by 9 bases; unmatched bases: 10. The CDR3 region is CSARAGTSGSLGIQYF. DNA of the CDR3: TGCAGTGCTAGGGCCGGGACTAGCGGGAGCCTTGGCATTCAGTACTTC.

This clonotype was observed a few times. The rearrangement links TRBV6-5 to TRBJ2-5, with no clear D. Germline lookup yields CDR1 MNHEY and CDR2 SVGAGI. The CDR3 consists of 13 residues. The V end was cut by 2 bases, the J end by 3 bases, with 7 bases between. The CDR3 protein is CASSYDKKETQYF. The CDR3 DNA is TGTGCCAGCAGTTACGACAAGAAAGAGACCCAGTACTTC.

This clonotype has more than one count but fewer than ten. V usage is TRBV5-1 and J usage is TRBJ2-1; D gene unclear. CDR3 length equals 16 residues. Between the trimmed V and J ends, which lost 1 base and 0 bases, there was a span of 11 bases. CDR1 and CDR2 from the germline V gene are SGHRS and YFSETQ. For the CDR3, the DNA is TGCGCCAGCAGCTTGAATAGTATAGGCTCCTACAATGAGCAGTTCTTC. It translates to CASSLNSIGSYNEQFF.

J is TRBJ1-1 and V is TRBV6-1; the match to TRBD1 covers 7 bases. The CDR3 runs 13 residues. Trimming cost V 4 bases and J 6 bases; bases outside gene matches: 5. CDR1 is MNHNS and CDR2 is SASEGT in the germline V gene. CDR3 coding DNA: TGTGCCAGCAGTGGACAGGGTTACCCTGAAGCTTTCTTT. Protein sequence: CASSGQGYPEAFF.

This clonotype was detected only a few times. V gene TRBV29-1 combines with J gene TRBJ2-1; TRBD2 matches at 12 bases. V dropped 5 bases and J dropped 6; count of bases not matched to a gene: 8. CDR1 and CDR2 (germline): SQVTM, ANQGSEA. This CDR3 has 15 residues. CDR3 loop: CSVPRLAGVINEQFF. In DNA form, the CDR3 reads TGCAGCGTTCCAAGACTAGCGGGAGTTATCAATGAGCAGTTCTTC.

This clonotype was seen only a few times. This rearrangement joins TRBV5-1 to TRBJ2-7; 7 bases match TRBD1. CDR3 length equals 19 residues. Per germline, CDR1 SGHRS and CDR2 YFSETQ. V lost 0 bases and J lost 5; bases outside the gene matches: 20. The CDR3 nucleotides are TGCGCCAGCAGCTTGGGCTGGGTGTACGACAGGGTTCAAAGAGACGAGCAGTACTTC. Protein: CASSLGWVYDRVQRDEQYF.

This clonotype was observed a few times. The chain has TRBV15 and TRBJ2-7, with D unresolved. With 0 bases removed from V and 3 bases from J, the gap between germline ends came to 15 bases. Germline values: CDR1 LNHNV, CDR2 YYDKDF (reference sequence). The CDR3 length is 16 residues. CDR3 protein: CATSRDLNDLHYEQYF. The CDR3 DNA is TGTGCCACCAGCAGAGATCTAAACGATCTCCACTACGAGCAGTACTTC.

The V call is TRBV5-1, the J call TRBJ2-1; 8 positions match TRBD2. V shed 1 base, J shed 5 bases, and the junction held 14 bases outside the gene matches. CDR1 SGHRS and CDR2 YFSETQ come from the germline V gene. The CDR3 consists of 18 residues. CDR3 in amino acids: CASSLSPSGLSFDNEQFF. The CDR3 DNA follows: TGCGCCAGCAGCTTGAGTCCTAGCGGGCTTTCCTTCGACAATGAGCAGTTCTTC.

This clonotype showed up many times. The CDR3 loop reads CASSPLAGVTDTQYF. The CDR3 region has the DNA TGCGCCAGCAGCCCACTAGCGGGAGTAACAGATACGCAGTATTTT. The rearrangement uses TRBV4-3 and TRBJ2-3; 11 bases fit TRBD2. Germline V gene data show CDR1 as LGHNA and CDR2 as YSLEER. This CDR3 region has 15 residues. V dropped 4 bases and J dropped 3; count of bases not matched to a gene: 3.

This rearrangement joins TRBV29-1 to TRBJ1-4; weak D call: TRBD1 (6 bases). The CDR3 covers 13 residues. Trimming pared 2 bases from V and 6 bases from J, leaving 10 bases between. CDR1 and CDR2 (germline): SQVTM, ANQGSEA. CDR3 DNA: TGCAGCGTTGAATCGGGGGGCGATGAAAAACTGTTTTTT. Amino acid sequence: CSVESGGDEKLFF.

The sample holds many counts of this clonotype. The chain recombines TRBV28 with TRBJ1-5; no reliable D call. The CDR3 extends over 14 amino acids. V lost 5 bases and J lost 4, with 12 bases in between. CDR1 MDHEN and CDR2 SYDVKM come from the germline V gene. The CDR3, as DNA: TGTGCCAGCAGTACCCAGGTGGGGAATCAGCCCCAGCATTTT. Its translation is CASSTQVGNQPQHF.

V is TRBV29-1 and J is TRBJ1-2; D remains unclear. Trimming removed 3 bases at V and 3 bases at J, with 11 bases between. In germline, CDR1 is SQVTM, CDR2 ANQGSEA. The CDR3 runs 13 residues. This CDR3 is CSVDPGEDYGYTF. The DNA for the CDR3 is TGCAGCGTTGACCCCGGGGAGGACTATGGCTACACCTTC.

This clonotype was seen a few times. The chain uses TRBV12-3 or TRBV12-4 and TRBJ2-1; D remains ambiguous. Trimming stripped 6 bases from V and 2 bases from J, with 8 bases between. The CDR3 contains 13 residues. CDR3 coding DNA: TGTGCCAGCAGCCCCTTAACCTACAATGAGCAGTTCTTC. Protein sequence: CASSPLTYNEQFF.